This TCR beta chain was observed in a study of shared clonotypes between healthy human individuals. Germline assignment: CDR1 MDHEN and CDR2 SYDVKM. The CDR3 runs to 15 residues. The junction had 6 bases not matched to a gene; V was cut back by 5 bases and J by 2 bases. Naive CD45RA+ and memory CD45RA-negative subsets were split from CD4+ cells. Several immunoSEQ plates held equal portions of the genomic DNA taken from each subset. Replicate sorted-subset PCRs were loaded with approximately 190 ng DNA, about 31,000 T cell genomes. In the study's own analysis: Filtering differed since immunoSEQ provided only junctions, with no quality scores. Measured with immunoSEQ multiplex PCR; TCRdb has only the in-frame clones, and not every one. V and J calls and clone size are given by that table; D and trimming were obtained from the DNA. This sample has 950,000 to 1,100,000 clones, with around three quarters found just once.

The gene calls are TRBV28 and TRBJ1-5; 7 positions agree with TRBD1. This sequence originates from a young man in good health. Some clones in this sample may be carry-over from other donors' samples. Sequenced sample: memory CD4+ T cells from PBMCs. Subset specified: CD45RA-negative fraction. The CDR3 sequence: CASSQSGTGNQPQHF. CDR3 nucleotides: TGTGCCAGCAGTCAGTCAGGGACAGGCAATCAGCCCCAGCATTTT.